The 21 T cell receptor beta chains presented below share a single source sample, sequenced in a study of blood T cell repertoires in COVID-19. Here immunoSEQ multiplex PCR was the method, and the copy in TCRdb shows in-frame clones only, minus some. The repertoire holds 310,000 or so clones, with 86% as singletons. The sequenced sample consisted of PBMCs or T cells enriched from blood (not recorded which). The source is a woman aged 18-30 years who had recovered from COVID-19.

The V and J genes are TRBV18 and TRBJ2-3; TRBD2 agrees at 12 bases. This CDR3 spans 17 amino acids. The J segment lost 1 base and the V segment lost 5 bases, leaving 7 bases of the junction unmatched. Germline-derived CDR1 and CDR2 are KGHSH and LQKENI. This chain's CDR3 is CASSRFRLAGGTDTQYF. CDR3 in DNA: TGTGCCAGCTCAAGATTCCGACTAGCGGGAGGCACAGATACGCAGTATTTT.

This sequence joins TRBV5-1 and TRBJ2-7; no definite D call. This CDR3 spans 14 amino acids. Per germline, CDR1 SGHRS and CDR2 YFSETQ. The germline V and J ends were trimmed by 4 bases and 1 base, with 12 bases remaining between them. DNA for the CDR3: TGCGCCAGCAGCCCGCGGCCCGGTTCCTACGAGCAGTACTTC. It translates to CASSPRPGSYEQYF.

V gene TRBV4-1 combines with J gene TRBJ2-1, with TRBD2 matching 8 bases. Germline values: CDR1 MGHRA, CDR2 YSYEKL. J gave up 4 bases and V 0 bases, and 8 bases lay outside the gene matches. The CDR3 consists of 17 residues. The CDR3 coding sequence is TGCGCCAGCAGCCAAGATCCCAGCGGGAGTGGGTACAATGAGCAGTTCTTC. Its protein is CASSQDPSGSGYNEQFF.

The chain carries TRBV6-2 or TRBV6-3 and TRBJ1-5; weak D call: TRBD1 (5 bases). The CDR3 extends over 15 amino acids. Germline loops: CDR1 MNHEY, CDR2 SVGEGT. V dropped 5 bases and J dropped 0 bases, with 11 bases sitting between them. For the CDR3, the DNA is TGTGCCAGCAGTACACAGGTTAATAGCAATCAGCCCCAGCATTTT. Amino acid sequence: CASSTQVNSNQPQHF.

The J gene is TRBJ2-5, the V gene TRBV21-1; TRBD1, the D gene given by the table, was not confirmed from the DNA. TRBV21-1 is assigned pseudogene status. The CDR3 is 17 residues long. CDR3 sequence: CASSKVTPLGPLLTQYF. Written as DNA, the CDR3 is TGTGCCAGCAGCAAAGTAACTCCTTTGGGGCCGCTTCTGACCCAGTACTTC.

V usage is TRBV11-2 and J usage is TRBJ2-1; TRBD2 matches at 7 bases. The CDR3 consists of 17 residues. Per germline, CDR1 SGHAT and CDR2 FQNNGV. With 1 base clipped from V and 5 bases from J, the junction kept 11 bases outside the gene matches. The CDR3 bases are TGTGCCAGCAGCTTAGTTTCAGCGGGGAGCGGTAACAATGAGCAGTTCTTC. Protein product: CASSLVSAGSGNNEQFF.

The chain has TRBV19 and TRBJ1-1; D possibly corresponds to TRBD1 (5 bases). Germline V gives CDR1 LNHDA, CDR2 SQIVND (reference sequence). The CDR3 contains 13 residues. V was shortened by 8 bases and J by 0 bases, with 10 bases between the two germline ends. CDR3 amino acids: CASVGVMNTEAFF. In DNA, the CDR3 is TGTGCCAGTGTAGGGGTGATGAACACTGAAGCTTTCTTT.

The chain links TRBV27 to TRBJ1-2; the match to TRBD1 covers 7 bases. The CDR3 has 14 residues. V trimming: 5 bases; J trimming: 4 bases; junction bases outside the gene matches: 7. CDR1 and CDR2 (germline): MNHEY, SMNVEV (reference sequence). CDR3 sequence: CASSPPGQTYGYTF. DNA for the CDR3: TGTGCCAGCAGTCCTCCGGGACAGACCTATGGCTACACCTTC.

This sequence joins TRBV19 and TRBJ2-5; perhaps TRBD2 as D (6 bases). The germline V gene has CDR1 LNHDA and CDR2 SQIVND (reference sequence). Trimming left V 6 bases short and J 1 base short, with 12 bases between. This CDR3 has 14 amino acids. CDR3 DNA: TGTGCCAGTAGCGTCCTTAGCGGCCAAGAGACCCAGTACTTC. The encoded protein is CASSVLSGQETQYF.

V usage is TRBV28 and J usage is TRBJ1-1; D gene uncertain. CDR3 size: 13 residues. Trimming shortened V by 8 bases and J by 5 bases, and 15 bases separated the two germline ends. Per germline, CDR1 MDHEN and CDR2 SYDVKM. CDR3 region: CASSTIWETEAFF. The CDR3, as DNA: TGTGCCAGCTCGACCATATGGGAGACTGAAGCTTTCTTT.

The chain is built from TRBV6-6 and TRBJ1-5; D remains ambiguous. Looked up from germline, CDR1 is MNHNY and CDR2 is SVGAGI (reference sequence). The V gene lost 4 bases and the J gene lost 7 bases, with 11 bases spanning the gap. The CDR3 consists of 13 residues. The CDR3 coding sequence is TGTGCCAGCAGTTCGTCGGTTTTGCAGCCCCAGCATTTT. Its translation is CASSSSVLQPQHF.

The chain links TRBV6-5 to TRBJ1-2; 10 bases align to TRBD1. This CDR3 has 14 amino acids. In germline, CDR1 is MNHEY, CDR2 SVGAGI. J gave up 5 bases and V 6 bases, and 6 bases lay outside the gene matches. The DNA of the CDR3 is TGTGCCAGCAGGGTGGGACAGGGGATTTATGGCTACACCTTC. It encodes CASRVGQGIYGYTF.

This sequence joins TRBV10-3 and TRBJ2-5, with D perhaps matching TRBD1 (6 bases). Trimming left V 4 bases short and J 5 bases short, with 11 bases between. The CDR3 sequence is 13 residues long. Germline V CDR1 and CDR2: ENHRY, SYGVKD. As DNA, the CDR3 is TGTGCCATCAGTGTCCAGGGGCAGGAGACCCAGTACTTC. Protein sequence: CAISVQGQETQYF.

This chain links TRBV30 with TRBJ1-1; D is perhaps TRBD1 (5 bases). The CDR3 is made up of 14 amino acids. V lost 1 base and J 3 bases, leaving 12 bases between the germline ends. Per the germline V gene, CDR1 is GTSNPN and CDR2 is SVGIG (reference sequence). CDR3: CAWSEQVAYTEAFF. Written as DNA, the CDR3 is TGTGCCTGGAGTGAACAGGTCGCCTACACTGAAGCTTTCTTT.

The V and J genes are TRBV5-1 and TRBJ1-5; D is unresolved. Trimming cost V 5 bases and J 5 bases, with 14 bases left between them. In germline, CDR1 is SGHRS, CDR2 YFSETQ. This CDR3 is built from 14 residues. The CDR3 bases are TGCGCCAGCAGTTCTGACCCGGGGTATCAGCCCCAGCATTTT. It translates to CASSSDPGYQPQHF.

The chain uses TRBV7-8 and TRBJ1-5; D gene uncertain. The CDR3 runs 14 residues. Germline CDR1 is SGHVS and CDR2 is FQNEAQ. V was trimmed by 1 base and J by 3 bases, leaving 7 bases between them. CDR3 in amino acids: CASSLGQVNQPQHF. DNA of the CDR3: TGTGCCAGCAGCTTAGGTCAGGTCAATCAGCCCCAGCATTTT.

The chain links TRBV7-9 to TRBJ1-4; 9 nucleotides align to TRBD1. With V trimmed by 1 base and J by 7 bases, 10 bases remained unmatched. The CDR3 spans 17 residues. Germline V CDR1 and CDR2: SEHNR, FQNEAQ (reference sequence). The CDR3 sequence: CASSLGGATGGREKLFF. The DNA of the CDR3 is TGTGCCAGCAGCTTAGGAGGGGCGACAGGGGGTCGTGAAAAACTGTTTTTT.

The V and J genes are TRBV18 and TRBJ1-3; tentatively, D is TRBD1 (5 bases). This CDR3 is 15 amino acids long. Germline CDR1 is KGHSH and CDR2 is LQKENI. V lost 5 bases and J 4 bases, leaving 15 bases between the germline ends. The CDR3 DNA follows: TGTGCCAGCTCAGCCTCGGGGGACCAGGGAAACACCATATATTTT. Its protein is CASSASGDQGNTIYF.

The sample holds a few counts of this clone. This chain joins TRBV18 and TRBJ1-1; no definite D call. Germline V gene lookup returns CDR1 KGHSH and CDR2 LQKENI. There are 13 residues in the CDR3. V lost 3 bases and J lost 4, with 9 bases in between. CDR3 in amino acids: CASSPAIGTEAFF. CDR3 in DNA: TGTGCCAGCTCACCCGCGATCGGCACTGAAGCTTTCTTT.

This clone was observed a single time. The chain combines TRBV10-1 with TRBJ1-4; weak D call: TRBD1 (5 bases). Germline V gives CDR1 WNHNN, CDR2 SYGVQD (reference sequence). V was trimmed by 4 bases and J by 8 bases, leaving 14 bases between them. The CDR3 is made up of 14 amino acids. In nucleotides, the CDR3 is TGCGCCAGCAGTGCTTTCCGGACAAAAGAAAAACTGTTTTTT. This gives the protein CASSAFRTKEKLFF.

The CDR3 here is CASSLDRDYGYTF. The DNA for the CDR3 is TGCGCCAGCAGCTTGGACAGGGACTATGGCTACACCTTC. The chain combines TRBV5-1 with TRBJ1-2, with D perhaps matching TRBD1 (6 bases). The CDR3 is made up of 13 amino acids. CDR1 is SGHRS, CDR2 YFSETQ, per germline. The germline V and J ends were trimmed by 0 bases and 3 bases, with 6 bases remaining between them. Filled out from reference TRBV5-1 and TRBJ1-2, the complete variable domain reads KAGVTQTPRYLIKTRGQQVTLSCSPISGHRSVSWYQQTPGQGLQFLFEYFSETQRNKGNFPGRFSGRQFSNSRSEMNVSTLELGDSALYLCASSLDRDYGYTFGSGTRLTVV.